A selection of T cell receptor beta chains follows, all from one sample in a study of cytomegalovirus exposure and HLA in healthy donors. The data were produced by immunoSEQ multiplex PCR, yet TCRdb's version contains in-frame clones alone and is incomplete. The table lists approximately 160,000 clones, around 80% of them singletons, with almost 7% in the top ten. The specimen was PBMCs. These receptors came from a man aged 30 to 45 in good health and CMV-seropositive. Both conserved end residues are trimmed from each CDR3. The order of the fields is CDR3 protein, D gene, J gene, V gene. D genes are given only for firm matches.

ATQGLSTGELF,NA,TRBJ2-2,TRBV2
ASSVAGIQETQY,NA,TRBJ2-5,TRBV5-6
ASIPDRTYEQY,TRBD1,TRBJ2-7,TRBV5-1
ASSVWGETNTQY,NA,TRBJ2-3,TRBV9
ASSLIGERDEQY,NA,TRBJ2-7,TRBV5-4
ASSMVGGQPQH,NA,TRBJ1-5,TRBV19
ASSPVQGGSYGYT,TRBD1,TRBJ1-2,TRBV5-1
ASSLGGGYGYT,NA,TRBJ1-2,TRBV7-2
ASSLSPGDLEAF,NA,TRBJ1-1,TRBV27
ASSPRDRVPREQY,TRBD1,TRBJ2-7,TRBV18
ASSLTAGVIPDEQY,TRBD2,TRBJ2-7,TRBV11-2
ASSQTLQDGYT,NA,TRBJ1-2,TRBV16
ASSLKGSWGEQY,NA,TRBJ2-7,TRBV5-1
ASSLFDNSYEQY,NA,TRBJ2-7,TRBV28
ASSTGGEQY,TRBD1,TRBJ2-7,TRBV19
ASSPRFNEKLF,NA,TRBJ1-4,TRBV9
ASSLLVGGTGELF,NA,TRBJ2-2,TRBV7-9
ASRVGGGANTEAF,NA,TRBJ1-1,TRBV13
ASSLEASGGAIEQF,TRBD2,TRBJ2-1,TRBV5-1
ASSHEFAGGPGELF,TRBD2,TRBJ2-2,TRBV4-2
ASSLGRGSNEQF,TRBD1,TRBJ2-1,TRBV5-4
ASSEWRTYEQY,NA,TRBJ2-7,TRBV5-1
ASSLTAGSETQY,NA,TRBJ2-5,TRBV5-1
ASSLLRGDNEQF,TRBD2,TRBJ2-1,TRBV7-3
ASSPYRALGF,NA,TRBJ1-1,TRBV7-2
ASSAHRGPNTEAF,NA,TRBJ1-1,TRBV11-3
ASSSGQGRPNYGYT,TRBD1,TRBJ1-2,TRBV6-5
ASSTRDRAEQY,TRBD1,TRBJ2-7,TRBV5-8
ASSPRDGGNSPLH,NA,TRBJ1-6,TRBV18
ASSYSRAGITDTQY,TRBD2,TRBJ2-3,TRBV6-6
ASSLGQGHEGYT,TRBD1,TRBJ1-2,TRBV7-9
ASSLGALMDTQY,NA,TRBJ2-3,TRBV7-2
ASSLEGGSVGYEQY,TRBD2,TRBJ2-7,TRBV5-1
ASSIAVLGGNTEAF,NA,TRBJ1-1,TRBV19
ASSPGPAYGYT,NA,TRBJ1-2,TRBV18
AWSKHRGFYGYT,NA,TRBJ1-2,TRBV30
ASGPTVGTSTDTQY,NA,TRBJ2-3,TRBV12-5
ASSGPPDRNYGYT,TRBD1,TRBJ1-2,TRBV9
ASSGGTGEAYEQY,TRBD1,TRBJ2-7,TRBV6-1
ASSFETEAF,NA,TRBJ1-1,TRBV5-1
ASSEAHYGTGLVSNQPQH,TRBD1,TRBJ1-5,TRBV6-1
ASSYSGLGDYEQY,NA,TRBJ2-7,TRBV28
ASSPAREAYNEQF,NA,TRBJ2-1,TRBV5-4
ASSGQYQPQH,NA,TRBJ1-5,TRBV19
ASSFHMNTEAF,NA,TRBJ1-1,TRBV5-1
ASSPQGSGTEAF,TRBD1,TRBJ1-1,TRBV7-8